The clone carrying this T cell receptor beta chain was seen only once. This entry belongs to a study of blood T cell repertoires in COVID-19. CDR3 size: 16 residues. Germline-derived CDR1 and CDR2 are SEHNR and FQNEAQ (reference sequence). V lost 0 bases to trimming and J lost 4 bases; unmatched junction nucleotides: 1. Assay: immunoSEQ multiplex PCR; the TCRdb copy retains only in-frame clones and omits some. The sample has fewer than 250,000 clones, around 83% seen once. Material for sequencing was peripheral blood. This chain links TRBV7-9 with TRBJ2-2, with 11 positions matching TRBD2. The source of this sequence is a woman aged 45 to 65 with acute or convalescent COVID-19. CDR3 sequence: CASSLATSGVTGELFF. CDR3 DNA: TGTGCCAGCAGCTTAGCGACTAGCGGGGTCACCGGGGAGCTGTTTTTT.